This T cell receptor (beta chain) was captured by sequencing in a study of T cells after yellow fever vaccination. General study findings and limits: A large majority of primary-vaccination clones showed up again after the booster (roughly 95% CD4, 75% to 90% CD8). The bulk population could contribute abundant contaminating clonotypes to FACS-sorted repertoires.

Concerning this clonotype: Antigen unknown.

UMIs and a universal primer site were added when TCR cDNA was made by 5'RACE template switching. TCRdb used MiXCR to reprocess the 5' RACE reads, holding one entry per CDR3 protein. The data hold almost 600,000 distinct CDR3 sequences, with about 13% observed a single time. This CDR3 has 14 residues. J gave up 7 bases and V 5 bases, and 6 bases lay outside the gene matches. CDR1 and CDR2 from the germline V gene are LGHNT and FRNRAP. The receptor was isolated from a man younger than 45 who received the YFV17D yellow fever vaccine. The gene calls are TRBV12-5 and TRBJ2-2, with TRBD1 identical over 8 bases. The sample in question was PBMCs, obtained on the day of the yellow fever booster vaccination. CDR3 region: CASGTQGAYGELFF. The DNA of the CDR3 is TGTGCTAGTGGTACCCAGGGGGCGTACGGGGAGCTGTTTTTT.